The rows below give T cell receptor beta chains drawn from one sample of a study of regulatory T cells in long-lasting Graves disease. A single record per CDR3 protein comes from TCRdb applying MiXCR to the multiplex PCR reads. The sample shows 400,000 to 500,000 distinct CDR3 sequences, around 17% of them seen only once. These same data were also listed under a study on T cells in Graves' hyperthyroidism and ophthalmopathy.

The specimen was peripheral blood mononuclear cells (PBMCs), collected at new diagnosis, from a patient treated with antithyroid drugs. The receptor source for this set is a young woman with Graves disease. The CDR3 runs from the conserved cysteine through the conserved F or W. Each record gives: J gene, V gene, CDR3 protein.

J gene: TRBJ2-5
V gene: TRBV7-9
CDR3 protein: CASSLSTGLETQYF

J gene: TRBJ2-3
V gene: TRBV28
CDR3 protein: CASSLLNLGQSSTDTQYF

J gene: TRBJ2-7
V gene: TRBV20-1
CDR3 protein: CSASYGTSGYEQYF

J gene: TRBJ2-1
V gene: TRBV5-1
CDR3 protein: CASSLGAGDYNEQFF

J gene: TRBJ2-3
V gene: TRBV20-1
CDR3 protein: CSARDGQGGPSGRTDTQYF

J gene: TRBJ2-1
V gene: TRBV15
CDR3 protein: CATSRGGLSHNEQFF

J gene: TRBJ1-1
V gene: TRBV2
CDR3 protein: CASRSLNTEAFF

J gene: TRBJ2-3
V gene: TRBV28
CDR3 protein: CASTPRPGRKDTQYF

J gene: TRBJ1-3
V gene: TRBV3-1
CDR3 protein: CASSQVDTGNTIYF

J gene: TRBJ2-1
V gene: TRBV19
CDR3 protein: CASSISVRGNNEQFF

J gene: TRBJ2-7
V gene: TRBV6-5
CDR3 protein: CASSYLDYEQYF

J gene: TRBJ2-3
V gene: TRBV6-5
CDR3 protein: CASSYSNRGPADTQYF

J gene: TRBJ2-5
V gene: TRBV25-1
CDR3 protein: CASIPPSSRDPYF